The 10 T cell receptor beta chains listed next were all sequenced from one sample in a study of T cell clonality in common variable immunodeficiency. TCRdb's copy holds only in-frame clones and misses some; the assay was immunoSEQ multiplex PCR. The sample presents 42,000 or so clones, none singletons. The specimen sequenced was peripheral blood mononuclear cells. Every receptor here comes from a person aged 18-69 years in good health.

This clone was seen ten or more times. From the germline J gene comes the end of the CDR3, since the read stops 3 residues before it. The chain couples TRBV6-2 or TRBV6-3 to TRBJ2-6; 8 bases fit TRBD1. In germline, CDR1 is MNHEY, CDR2 SVGEGT. The CDR3 loop spans 17 amino acids. Trimming at V came to 4 bases and at J to 4 bases, leaving 9 bases not matched to a gene. CDR3 region: CASSLDRVVQGANVLTF. CDR3 DNA, as far as it was read: TGTGCCAGCAGTTTGGACAGGGTAGTGCAGGGGGCCAACGTC.

This clone was seen repeatedly, ten times or more. Read sequence stops 3 residues before the CDR3 end, and the germline J gene provides the missing end. The chain is built from TRBV5-4 and TRBJ2-1; possible D gene TRBD1, 5 bases. This CDR3 has 16 amino acids. Germline assignment: CDR1 SGHNT and CDR2 YYREEE (reference sequence). V was trimmed by 0 bases and J by 4 bases, leaving 14 bases between them. Partial CDR3 DNA: TGTGCCAGCAGCTTGGAAGGCAGGACACTTTACAATGAG. This encodes CASSLEGRTLYNE. The whole CDR3 region reads CASSLEGRTLYNEQFF. The full variable domain, with the rest looked up from reference TRBV5-4 and TRBJ2-1, is ETGVTQSPTHLIKTRGQQVTLRCSSQSGHNTVSWYQQALGQGPQFIFQYYREEENGRGNFPPRFSGLQFPNYSSELNVNALELDDSALYLCASSLEGRTLYNEQFFGPGTRLTVL.

This clone came up many times. The CDR3 end is not reached by the read, which stops 3 residues before it; the germline J gene fills it in. J is TRBJ2-7 and V is TRBV20-1; D is possibly TRBD2 (5 bases). V lost 0 bases and J lost 6, with 15 bases in between. Germline CDR1 DFQATT, CDR2 SNEGSKA (reference sequence). The CDR3 consists of 14 residues. The part of the CDR3 DNA that was read is TGCAGTGCTAGAGAGGGGTCGGGGAAAGGCGAG. This codes for CSAREGSGKGE. The entire CDR3 protein reads CSAREGSGKGEQYF.

As to this clone: Read data end 3 residues before the CDR3 end; the end is taken from the germline J gene. The chain links TRBV5-1 to TRBJ1-3; a possible D gene is TRBD1 (6 bases). This CDR3 comprises 15 residues. CDR1 and CDR2 (germline): SGHRS, YFSETQ. V lost 0 bases to trimming and J lost 0 bases, with 7 bases between them. CDR3 protein: CASSLDRASGNTIYF. The CDR3 DNA, read in part, is TGCGCCAGCAGCTTGGACAGGGCCTCTGGAAACACC.

The sample holds many counts of this clone. The missing CDR3 end, 3 residues past where the read stops, is filled in from the germline J gene. The V gene is TRBV30, the J gene TRBJ2-5; no clear D. This CDR3 spans 12 amino acids. The V end lost 3 bases, the J end lost 5 bases, and 10 bases lay between the germline ends. Germline V gene sequence: CDR1 GTSNPN, CDR2 SVGIG (reference sequence). The CDR3: CAWRESGETQYF. The sequenced CDR3 bases are TGTGCCTGGAGGGAGTCCGGGGAGACC.

This clone was counted at least ten times. Read coverage stops 3 residues before the CDR3 terminus; the germline J gene supplies the remainder. V and J are TRBV30 and TRBJ2-7; the match to TRBD1 covers 9 bases. Unmatched junction bases numbered 2, after V lost 2 bases and J lost 6 bases. Germline CDR1 is GTSNPN and CDR2 is SVGIG (reference sequence). CDR3 size: 12 residues. CDR3 amino acids: CAWSTGGGEQYF. Partial CDR3 DNA: TGTGCCTGGAGTACAGGGGGCGGCGAG.

This clone has ten or more counts. The missing CDR3 end, 3 residues past where the read stops, is filled in from the germline J gene. The chain combines TRBV5-5 with TRBJ1-2; 7 nucleotides align to TRBD1. There are 15 residues in the CDR3. J lost 7 bases, V lost 4 bases, and 13 bases had no gene match. The germline V gene has CDR1 SGHKS and CDR2 YYEKEE (reference sequence). The sequenced CDR3 bases are TGTGCCAGCAGCGGACGGGACAGAGAAAAGGGTGGC. Translated: CASSGRDREKGG. In full, the CDR3 is CASSGRDREKGGYTF.

This clone showed up many times. From the germline J gene comes the end of the CDR3, since the read stops 3 residues before it. The gene calls are TRBV2 and TRBJ2-5, with 7 bases that match TRBD1. The CDR3 is 14 residues long. Losses at the gene ends were 6 bases for V and 2 bases for J; bases not matched to a gene: 6. Germline CDR1 SNHLY, CDR2 FYNNEI. CDR3 loop: CASRDSGQQETQYF. The part of the CDR3 DNA that was read is TGTGCCAGCAGGGATTCGGGACAGCAAGAGACC.

There are many counts of this clone. The sequenced fragment ends 3 residues before the CDR3 boundary, so the rest is inferred from the germline J gene. V is TRBV19 and J is TRBJ1-2; D might be TRBD1 (6 bases). V lost 7 bases, J lost 5 bases, and 17 bases lay in between. The CDR3 contains 14 residues. Per germline, CDR1 LNHDA and CDR2 SQIVND (reference sequence). CDR3 DNA, as far as it was read: TGTGCCAGTACTTCCCAGGGGCAAGGATATGGC. Its protein is CASTSQGQGYG. The CDR3 as a whole reads CASTSQGQGYGYTF. Full variable domain (remainder filled in from reference TRBV19 and TRBJ1-2): DGGITQSPKYLFRKEGQNVTLSCEQNLNHDAMYWYRQDPGQGLRLIYYSQIVNDFQKGDIAEGYSVSREKKESFPLTVTSAQKNPTAFYLCASTSQGQGYGYTFGSGTRLTVV.

This clone was seen at least ten times. From the germline J gene comes the end of the CDR3, since the read stops 3 residues before it. V usage is TRBV5-6 and J usage is TRBJ1-1; D might be TRBD1 (5 bases). V lost 3 bases to trimming and J lost 4 bases, with 16 bases between them. Germline values: CDR1 SGHDT, CDR2 YYEEEE. The CDR3 has 15 amino acids. CDR3 loop: CASSSLGGGSTEAFF. Incomplete CDR3 DNA: TGTGCCAGCAGCTCGTTGGGGGGGGGAAGCACTGAA.